This T cell receptor (beta chain) was sequenced in a study of CD8+ T cells in alopecia areata. Trimming took 0 bases from V and 0 from J, leaving 12 bases between them. This CDR3 region has 16 residues. Germline lookup yields CDR1 SGDLS and CDR2 YYNGEE. Treatment denoted: oral pan-JAK inhibitor, 5-10 mg twice daily. The authors extracted RNA and reverse transcribed it into cDNA as the sequencing template. Using immunoSEQ multiplex PCR, the repertoire was profiled, and TCRdb retains in-frame clones only, with some absent. Here the sample spans over 100,000 clones, 53% being singletons. This sequence joins TRBV9 and TRBJ2-5; D remains unclear. The source was CD4+ T cells sorted from blood, collected at week 4, from a patient treated with tofacitinib. The receptor was derived from a human donor with alopecia areata. CDR3 amino acids: CASSVGGASNQETQYF. DNA of the CDR3: TGTGCCAGCAGCGTAGGCGGAGCCTCCAACCAAGAGACCCAGTACTTC.